The 12 T cell receptor beta chains given below trace back to one sample, sequenced in a study of cytotoxic CD8 clonotypes in ibrutinib-treated CLL. Using immunoSEQ multiplex PCR, the repertoire was profiled, and TCRdb retains in-frame clones only, with some absent. Of about 14,000 clones listed, around 67% are singletons. This specimen was PBMCs, taken before ibrutinib treatment. These receptors were taken from a human donor with chronic lymphocytic leukemia.

This chain connects TRBV7-9 to TRBJ2-2, with no clear D. V lost 2 bases, J lost 9 bases, and 13 bases lay in between. CDR3 length equals 14 residues. Looked up from germline, CDR1 is SEHNR and CDR2 is FQNEAQ (reference sequence). The CDR3 DNA is TGTGCCAGCAGCTTACCCCCCTCGGGTCGGGAGCTGTTTTTT. Amino acid sequence: CASSLPPSGRELFF.

The CDR3 region has the DNA TGTGCCAGCAGAGCCCAGGGTTTTGGGGGCTACACCTTC. This translates into CASRAQGFGGYTF. J is TRBJ1-2 and V is TRBV6-1; TRBD1 might be the D (5 bases). V lost 6 bases and J 8 bases, leaving 16 bases between the germline ends. CDR1 and CDR2 from the germline V gene are MNHNS and SASEGT. The CDR3 is 13 amino acids.

This clone was observed once. The chain is built from TRBV11-1 and TRBJ1-2; 8 nucleotides agree with TRBD1. With V trimmed by 5 bases and J by 4 bases, 9 bases remained unmatched. This CDR3 has 15 amino acids. Germline V gives CDR1 SGHAT, CDR2 FQDESV (reference sequence). In DNA form, the CDR3 reads TGTGCCAGCAGCACCGAGGGACAGGCGGGCTATGGCTACACCTTC. Its protein product is CASSTEGQAGYGYTF.

CDR3: CASSSRTSGNNIQYF. The CDR3 bases are TGTGCCAGCAGCTCACGGACTAGCGGGAATAACATTCAGTACTTC. J is TRBJ2-4 and V is TRBV7-2; 12 bases align to TRBD2. The CDR3 covers 15 residues. Germline V gene lookup returns CDR1 SGHTA and CDR2 FQGNSA. Trimming cost V 4 bases and J 7 bases; bases outside gene matches: 5.

A remark on this clone: A junction boundary mismatches the germline segment, possibly from a read error. The gene calls are TRBV28 and TRBJ2-5; D is perhaps TRBD2 (5 bases). The CDR3 totals 14 residues. In germline, CDR1 is MDHEN, CDR2 SYDVKM. The CDR3: CASSLWTNHETQYF. Here the CDR3 DNA reads TGTGCCAGCAGTTTATGGACTAACCATGAGACCCAGTACTTC.

The chain employs TRBV18 and TRBJ2-2, with a tentative D call TRBD2 (5 bases). Trimming took 6 bases from V and 6 from J, leaving 8 bases between them. The CDR3 contains 12 residues. Germline CDR1 is KGHSH and CDR2 is LQKENI. The chain's CDR3 is CASSRRSGELFF. Written as DNA, the CDR3 is TGTGCCAGCTCCCGGAGGTCCGGGGAGCTGTTTTTT.

As DNA, the CDR3 is TGTGCCAGCAGTCTAACAGAAGGGGCTGAAGCTTTCTTT. It codes for CASSLTEGAEAFF. The chain combines TRBV28 with TRBJ1-1; maybe TRBD1 (5 bases). CDR3 length: 13 residues. Trimming pared 5 bases from V and 6 bases from J, leaving 13 bases between. CDR1 is MDHEN, CDR2 SYDVKM, per germline.

The chain uses TRBV6-5 and TRBJ2-3; D remains ambiguous. The CDR3 runs to 13 residues. V was cut by 2 bases and J by 2 bases, with 5 bases left in between. Germline V gives CDR1 MNHEY, CDR2 SVGAGI. The CDR3 sequence is CASSYGPTDTQYF. CDR3 nucleotides: TGTGCCAGCAGTTACGGTCCCACAGATACGCAGTATTTT.

Only a few counts were recorded for this clone. The V call is TRBV7-9, the J call TRBJ1-1; 8 nucleotides line up with TRBD1. Germline CDR1 reads SEHNR; CDR2 reads FQNEAQ (reference sequence). Losses at the gene ends were 3 bases for V and 3 bases for J; bases not matched to a gene: 12. The CDR3 contains 17 residues. The DNA for the CDR3 is TGTGCCAGCAGCTTGGGGCAGGGGGCAGGGGTTGACACTGAAGCTTTCTTT. Translation: CASSLGQGAGVDTEAFF.

The rearrangement joins TRBV28 to TRBJ1-2, with D possibly TRBD1 on 5 matching bases. With 8 bases removed from V and 4 bases from J, the gap between germline ends came to 14 bases. Germline V gene data show CDR1 as MDHEN and CDR2 as SYDVKM. CDR3 length: 13 residues. CDR3 protein: CASRTGGVYGYTF. DNA for the CDR3: TGTGCCAGCCGAACTGGGGGAGTCTATGGCTACACCTTC.

The rearrangement joins TRBV6-6 to TRBJ1-3, with 9 nucleotides matching TRBD1. Trimming took 7 bases from V and 6 from J; bases not matched to a gene: 4. The germline V gene encodes CDR1 MNHNY and CDR2 SVGAGI (reference sequence). The CDR3 sequence is 13 residues long. CDR3 coding DNA: TGTGCCAGCACCCGACAGGGGGTAAACACCATATATTTT. This gives the protein CASTRQGVNTIYF.

This clone was counted once. The chain is built from TRBV20-1 and TRBJ2-1; D not certain. V lost 1 base and J 5 bases, leaving 3 bases between the germline ends. CDR1 is DFQATT, CDR2 SNEGSKA, per germline (reference sequence). CDR3 length equals 11 residues. The chain's CDR3 is CSARGHNEQFF. CDR3 DNA: TGCAGTGCTAGAGGCCACAATGAGCAGTTCTTC.